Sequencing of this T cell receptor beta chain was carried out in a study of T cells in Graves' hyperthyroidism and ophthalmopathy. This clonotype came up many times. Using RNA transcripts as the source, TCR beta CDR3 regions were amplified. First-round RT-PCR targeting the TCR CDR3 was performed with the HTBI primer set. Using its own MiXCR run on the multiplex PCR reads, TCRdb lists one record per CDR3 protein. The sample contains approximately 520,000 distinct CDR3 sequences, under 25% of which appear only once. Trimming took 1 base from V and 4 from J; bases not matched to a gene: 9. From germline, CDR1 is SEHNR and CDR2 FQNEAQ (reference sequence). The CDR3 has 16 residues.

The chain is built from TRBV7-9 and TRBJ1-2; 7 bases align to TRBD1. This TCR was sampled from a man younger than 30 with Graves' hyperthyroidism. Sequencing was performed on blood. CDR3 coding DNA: TGTGCCAGCAGCTTAGTCGTGAGGGGGCTTGGCTATGGCTACACCTTC. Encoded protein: CASSLVVRGLGYGYTF.